Listed here is a single T cell receptor beta chain. The data were taken from a study of cytomegalovirus exposure and HLA in healthy donors. V shed 5 bases, J shed 2 bases, and the junction held 10 bases outside the gene matches. Per the germline V gene, CDR1 is KGHSH and CDR2 is LQKENI. This CDR3 is built from 19 residues. Here immunoSEQ multiplex PCR was the method, and the copy in TCRdb shows in-frame clones only, minus some. Among some 170,000 clones listed, approximately 84% were seen once. V usage is TRBV18 and J usage is TRBJ2-3; 16 positions match TRBD2. What was sequenced was PBMCs. This receptor was identified in a man aged 25 to 45 in good health and CMV-seropositive. The CDR3 coding sequence is TGTGCCAGCTCATCGGGACTAGCGGGGGGGTATCGTAACACAGATACGCAGTATTTT. Its translation is CASSSGLAGGYRNTDTQYF. The full variable domain, rest sourced from reference TRBV18 and TRBJ2-3, is NAGVMQNPRHLVRRRGQEARLRCSPMKGHSHVYWYRQLPEEGLKFMVYLQKENIIDESGMPKERFSAEFPKEGPSILRIQQVVRGDSAAYFCASSSGLAGGYRNTDTQYFGPGTRLTVL.